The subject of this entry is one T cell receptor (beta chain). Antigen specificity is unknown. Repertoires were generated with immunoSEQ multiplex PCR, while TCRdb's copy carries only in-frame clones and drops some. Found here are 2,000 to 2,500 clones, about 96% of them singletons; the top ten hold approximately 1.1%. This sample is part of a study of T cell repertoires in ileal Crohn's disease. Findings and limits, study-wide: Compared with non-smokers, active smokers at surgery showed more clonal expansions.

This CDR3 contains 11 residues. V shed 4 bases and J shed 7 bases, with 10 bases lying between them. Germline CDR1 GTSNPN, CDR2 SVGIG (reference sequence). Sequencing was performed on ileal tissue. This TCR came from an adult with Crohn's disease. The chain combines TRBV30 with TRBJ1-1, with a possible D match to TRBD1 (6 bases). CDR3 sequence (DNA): TGTGCCTGGATGAGGGGGATTGAAGCTTTCTTT. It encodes CAWMRGIEAFF.